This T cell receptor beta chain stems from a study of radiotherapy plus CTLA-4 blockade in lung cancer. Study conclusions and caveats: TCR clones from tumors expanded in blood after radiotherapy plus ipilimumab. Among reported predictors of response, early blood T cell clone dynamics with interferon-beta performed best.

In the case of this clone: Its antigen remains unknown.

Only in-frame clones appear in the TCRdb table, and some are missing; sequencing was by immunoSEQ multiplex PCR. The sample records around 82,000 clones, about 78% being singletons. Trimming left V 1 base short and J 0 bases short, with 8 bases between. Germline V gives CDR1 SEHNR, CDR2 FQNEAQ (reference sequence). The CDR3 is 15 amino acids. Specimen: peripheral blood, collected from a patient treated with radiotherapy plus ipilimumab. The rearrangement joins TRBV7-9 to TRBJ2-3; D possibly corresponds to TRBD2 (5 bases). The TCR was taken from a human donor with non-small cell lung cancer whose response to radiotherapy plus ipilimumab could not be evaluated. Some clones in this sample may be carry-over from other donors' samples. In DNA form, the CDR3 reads TGTGCCAGCAGCTTAGAAGGACTTAGCACAGATACGCAGTATTTT. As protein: CASSLEGLSTDTQYF. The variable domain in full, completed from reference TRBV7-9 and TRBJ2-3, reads DTGVSQNPRHKITKRGQNVTFRCDPISEHNRLYWYRQTLGQGPEFLTYFQNEAQLEKSRLLSDRFSAERPKGSFSTLEIQRTEQGDSAMYLCASSLEGLSTDTQYFGPGTRLTVL.